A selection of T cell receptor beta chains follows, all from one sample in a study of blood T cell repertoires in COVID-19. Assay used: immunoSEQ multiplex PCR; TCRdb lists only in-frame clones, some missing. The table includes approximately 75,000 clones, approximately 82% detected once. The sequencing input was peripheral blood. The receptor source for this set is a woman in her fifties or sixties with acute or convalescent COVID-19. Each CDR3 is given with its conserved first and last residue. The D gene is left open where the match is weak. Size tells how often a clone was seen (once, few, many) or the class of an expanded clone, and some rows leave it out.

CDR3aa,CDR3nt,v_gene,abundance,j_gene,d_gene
CAWELRDGGLAGVEQYF,TGTGCCTGGGAACTGCGAGACGGGGGACTAGCGGGAGTCGAGCAGTACTTC,TRBV30,NA,TRBJ2-7,TRBD2
CASSLAIAGEQFF,TGCGCCAGCAGCTTGGCCATCGCGGGTGAGCAGTTCTTC,TRBV5-1,NA,TRBJ2-1,NA
CASSFFGGGTMWEQYF,TGTGCCAGCAGCTTCTTCGGCGGGGGGACGATGTGGGAGCAGTACTTC,TRBV11-2,NA,TRBJ2-7,TRBD2
CASSEGQGAFNTEAFF,TGTGCCAGCAGTGAAGGACAGGGGGCGTTTAACACTGAAGCTTTCTTT,TRBV25-1,once,TRBJ1-1,TRBD1
CASSDPGLALYEQFF,TGTGCCAGCAGTGACCCGGGACTAGCCCTTTATGAGCAGTTCTTC,TRBV6-6,NA,TRBJ2-1,TRBD2
CASSGAGSLGNTEAFF,TGTGCCAGCTCAGGGGCAGGATCCCTGGGGAACACTGAAGCTTTCTTT,TRBV18,NA,TRBJ1-1,NA
CASSYGTGRHTEAFF,TGTGCCAGCAGCTACGGGACAGGGCGGCACACTGAAGCTTTCTTT,TRBV7-8,NA,TRBJ1-1,TRBD1
CASSIKSNYGYTF,TGTGCCAGTAGTATTAAGAGTAACTATGGCTACACCTTC,TRBV19,NA,TRBJ1-2,NA
CASSQEGTQYF,TGTGCCAGCAGCCAAGAGGGCACCCAGTACTTC,TRBV4-2,NA,TRBJ2-7,NA
CASSKRATGHEQYF,TGTGCCAGCAGCAAACGCGCGACAGGCCACGAGCAGTACTTC,TRBV6-5,NA,TRBJ2-7,NA
CAWSVGVTSENTGELFF,TGTGCCTGGAGTGTAGGGGTGACTAGCGAGAACACCGGGGAGCTGTTTTTT,TRBV30,few,TRBJ2-2,TRBD2
CASSPDRGGNEQFF,TGTGCCAGCAGCCCGGACAGGGGCGGGAATGAGCAGTTCTTC,TRBV7-2,NA,TRBJ2-1,TRBD1
CASIVRGAEAFF,TGTGCCAGCATCGTACGGGGAGCTGAAGCTTTCTTT,TRBV28,NA,TRBJ1-1,NA
CADRQDRGHLDQPQHF,TGTGCCGACCGGCAGGACAGGGGGCATTTGGATCAGCCCCAGCATTTT,TRBV11-2,few,TRBJ1-5,TRBD1
CASSESSSGHSYNEQFF,TGTGCCAGCAGTGAATCCTCGAGCGGGCACTCCTACAATGAGCAGTTCTTC,TRBV6-4,once,TRBJ2-1,NA
CASAQGATGYTEAFF,TGCGCCTCTGCCCAGGGGGCAACGGGGTACACTGAAGCTTTCTTT,TRBV10-2,few,TRBJ1-1,TRBD1
CASSSSRLAGTQFF,TGTGCCAGCAGTTCGTCGAGACTAGCGGGGACTCAGTTCTTC,TRBV27,NA,TRBJ2-1,TRBD2
CASSSARDAGAETQYF,TGTGCCAGTAGTAGTGCAAGGGACGCGGGAGCAGAGACCCAGTACTTC,TRBV19,NA,TRBJ2-5,TRBD2
CASSLEIRRQDTEAFF,TGTGCCAGCAGCTTAGAGATACGGCGGCAAGACACTGAAGCTTTCTTT,TRBV7-2,NA,TRBJ1-1,NA
CAHRGLNTEAFF,TGTGCCCACAGGGGTTTGAACACTGAAGCTTTCTTT,TRBV28,NA,TRBJ1-1,TRBD1
CSASLSGANVLTF,TGCAGTGCTAGTCTTAGTGGGGCCAACGTCCTGACTTTC,TRBV20-1,NA,TRBJ2-6,NA
CASSSDGGFNQPQHF,TGTGCCAGCAGCTCGGACGGGGGATTCAATCAGCCCCAGCATTTT,TRBV7-6,large,TRBJ1-5,NA
CASSFLNTGELFF,TGTGCCAGCAGCTTCCTGAACACCGGGGAGCTGTTTTTT,TRBV7-6,NA,TRBJ2-2,NA
CAISEGPEQYF,TGTGCCATCAGTGAGGGGCCAGAGCAGTACTTC,TRBV10-3,few,TRBJ2-7,NA
CASSLGGAPSRDTQYF,TGTGCCAGCAGCTTAGGAGGTGCCCCGTCTAGAGATACGCAGTATTTT,TRBV7-2,NA,TRBJ2-3,NA
CASSLGRVPNTEAFF,TGTGCCAGCAGCTTAGGGCGGGTCCCGAACACTGAAGCTTTCTTT,TRBV7-2,NA,TRBJ1-1,NA
CASSSPGQGNTEAFF,TGCGCCAGCAGCTCTCCCGGACAGGGGAACACTGAAGCTTTCTTT,TRBV5-1,NA,TRBJ1-1,TRBD1
CASSLSDSSNQPQHF,TGTGCCAGCAGCCTCTCCGACAGTAGCAATCAGCCCCAGCATTTT,TRBV7-9,NA,TRBJ1-5,NA
CASSPTSGSSNEQFF,TGTGCCAGCAGCCCAACTAGCGGGAGCTCCAATGAGCAGTTCTTC,TRBV27,NA,TRBJ2-1,TRBD2
CASSQIRGGKETQYF,TGTGCCAGCAGCCAGATCCGGGGAGGCAAGGAGACCCAGTACTTC,TRBV14,NA,TRBJ2-5,NA
CASSEALSQGLHF,TGTGCCAGCAGTGAAGCGCTTAGCCAGGGCCTCCACTTT,TRBV6-1,NA,TRBJ1-6,NA
CSVATGLDQPQHF,TGCAGCGTCGCAACAGGGCTTGATCAGCCCCAGCATTTT,TRBV29-1,NA,TRBJ1-5,NA
CATGPLWNSPLHF,TGTGCCACCGGTCCCCTGTGGAATTCACCCCTCCACTTT,TRBV2,NA,TRBJ1-6,NA
CASSLGGSGGYTF,TGTGCCAGCAGTTTAGGAGGGAGTGGGGGCTACACCTTC,TRBV12-3/TRBV12-4,NA,TRBJ1-2,NA
CASTEPAGLYEQYF,TGTGCCAGCACCGAACCCGCAGGACTCTACGAGCAGTACTTC,TRBV28,NA,TRBJ2-7,NA
CASRPPGQNKNQPQHF,TGCGCCAGTCGACCGCCGGGACAGAATAAAAATCAGCCCCAGCATTTT,TRBV5-1,NA,TRBJ1-5,TRBD1
CAWSVRTRGFNQPQHF,TGTGCCTGGAGTGTACGGACCAGGGGTTTTAATCAGCCCCAGCATTTT,TRBV30,few,TRBJ1-5,NA
CASSLTGDTEAFF,TGTGCCAGCAGCTTGACAGGGGATACTGAAGCTTTCTTT,TRBV7-9,NA,TRBJ1-1,TRBD1
CSVTNRGGYGYTF,TGCAGCGTGACCAACAGGGGAGGTTATGGCTACACCTTC,TRBV29-1,once,TRBJ1-2,TRBD1
CATAVGENIQYF,TGTGCCACGGCGGTCGGGGAAAACATTCAGTACTTC,TRBV15,NA,TRBJ2-4,NA
CSASGLPSNEQFF,TGCAGTGCTAGTGGACTACCATCTAATGAGCAGTTCTTC,TRBV20-1,NA,TRBJ2-1,NA
CASRTTGSYEQYF,TGTGCCAGCAGGACTACAGGGTCCTACGAGCAGTACTTC,TRBV12-3/TRBV12-4,NA,TRBJ2-7,NA
CASSEKGRGETQYF,TGTGCCAGCAGTGAAAAAGGCCGGGGAGAGACCCAGTACTTC,TRBV6-1,NA,TRBJ2-5,NA
CASSFLFGGTGELFF,TGTGCCAGCAGCTTCCTCTTCGGTGGCACCGGGGAGCTGTTTTTT,TRBV5-8,NA,TRBJ2-2,NA
CASVDRERGGYTF,TGTGCCAGCGTGGACCGGGAACGTGGTGGCTACACCTTC,TRBV6-5,NA,TRBJ1-2,NA
CASSLSSSAVYTQYF,TGTGCCAGCAGCTTAAGTAGTTCGGCGGTGTATACGCAGTATTTT,TRBV11-3,few,TRBJ2-3,NA
CASSLGTLGGNIQYF,TGCGCCAGCAGCTTGGGTACGCTGGGAGGAAACATTCAGTACTTC,TRBV5-1,NA,TRBJ2-4,NA
CASSLGATGDNYCYTF,TGTGCCAGCAGTTTGGGCGCCACAGGGGATAACTATTGCTACACCTTC,TRBV2,NA,TRBJ1-2,TRBD1
CATSKGTSGDSGELFF,TGTGCCACCAGCAAAGGGACTAGCGGGGATTCGGGGGAGCTGTTTTTT,TRBV15,NA,TRBJ2-2,TRBD2
CASSLGAGETYEQYF,TGCGCCAGCAGCTTAGGGGCAGGGGAAACATACGAGCAGTACTTC,TRBV5-1,NA,TRBJ2-7,NA
CASSYLQATEAFF,TGTGCCAGCAGTTATCTCCAGGCGACTGAAGCTTTCTTT,TRBV6-5,NA,TRBJ1-1,NA
CASSKGENTIYF,TGTGCCAGCAGCAAGGGGGAAAACACCATATATTTT,TRBV28,NA,TRBJ1-3,NA
CASRKGTGTNEQFF,TGTGCCAGTAGGAAAGGGACAGGGACTAATGAGCAGTTCTTC,TRBV19,once,TRBJ2-1,TRBD1
CASSLQLAGETQYF,TGTGCCAGCAGCTTACAACTAGCGGGCGAGACCCAGTACTTC,TRBV7-9,NA,TRBJ2-5,TRBD2
CASSQRQPTNEKLFF,TGCGCCAGCAGCCAACGACAGCCAACTAATGAAAAACTGTTTTTT,TRBV5-1,NA,TRBJ1-4,NA
CASSQDKGTAITGNTIYF,TGTGCCAGCAGCCAAGATAAGGGGACAGCTATTACCGGAAACACCATATATTTT,TRBV3-1/TRBV3-2,NA,TRBJ1-3,TRBD1
CASSPSGVSGYTF,TGTGCCAGCAGCCCCTCGGGGGTTAGCGGCTACACCTTC,TRBV6-5,NA,TRBJ1-2,NA
CASSQDKETQYF,TGTGCCAGCAGCCAAGATAAAGAGACCCAGTACTTC,TRBV3-1/TRBV3-2,NA,TRBJ2-5,NA
CASRGLGGTNEQFF,TGTGCCAGCAGGGGACTAGGGGGAACTAATGAGCAGTTCTTC,TRBV6-5,once,TRBJ2-1,TRBD2